The clone carrying this T cell receptor beta chain was detected a few times. Its antigen is as yet unknown. Trimming left V 3 bases short and J 0 bases short, with 12 bases between. Germline loops: CDR1 LGHDT, CDR2 YNNKEL (reference sequence). The CDR3 runs 15 residues. This sample was taken from a study of CD8 T cells in ankylosing spondylitis. Findings of the study overall: Peripheral blood held disease-linked clones only at relatively low frequency, and these were CD8+. There was a TCR beta motif, made of several highly homologous variants, that appeared characteristic of ankylosing spondylitis blood.

For TCR beta, libraries came from quantitative 5'-RACE with molecular barcodes. TCRdb itself ran the 5' RACE reads through MiXCR, one entry per CDR3 protein. The table shows more than 650,000 distinct CDR3 sequences, with 10% to 15% occurring only once. Sequencing input: blood, either unsorted or a sorted T cell fraction (not recorded which). The source is a male donor with ankylosing spondylitis. The chain employs TRBV3-1 and TRBJ2-7; D may be TRBD1 (6 bases). The CDR3 loop reads CASSQTDRFSYEQYF. As DNA, the CDR3 is TGTGCCAGCAGCCAGACGGACAGATTCTCCTACGAGCAGTACTTC.